One and the same sample provided the 20 T cell receptor beta chains below, sequenced in a study of blood T cell repertoires in COVID-19. The assay was immunoSEQ multiplex PCR, and TCRdb's table has in-frame clones only and misses some. This repertoire shows about 68,000 clones, 80% to 90% found once; its top ten account for 2.7%. The sample comprised peripheral blood. The receptors were sampled from a middle-aged man with acute or convalescent COVID-19.

The chain joins TRBV7-2 to TRBJ1-6; TRBD1 agrees at 9 bases. This CDR3 region has 14 residues. The germline CDR1 and CDR2 sequences are SGHTA and FQGNSA. The ends lost 5 bases at V and 9 bases at J; junction bases unmatched: 5. The CDR3 DNA reads TGTGCCAGCAGCCAACAGGGGGCCGTTTCACCCCTCCACTTT. Residues: CASSQQGAVSPLHF.

V is TRBV10-3 and J is TRBJ1-2; 9 nucleotides align to TRBD1. Per the germline V gene, CDR1 is ENHRY and CDR2 is SYGVKD. The V segment lost 6 bases and the J segment 8 bases; nucleotides outside the gene matches: 7. This CDR3 region has 13 residues. The CDR3 protein is CAIRDTGGRGYTF. The DNA of the CDR3 is TGTGCCATCAGGGATACAGGGGGCAGAGGCTACACCTTC.

Worth noting for this clone: It is unclear where the CDR3 begins or ends on the DNA, so no DNA is shown, and the CDR3 is as TCRdb lists it. The chain employs TRBV19 and TRBJ2-7; the DNA was not compared with TRBD2, the D call given in the table. CDR1 and CDR2 (germline): LNHDA, SQIVND (reference sequence). With termini counted, the CDR3 has 14 amino acids. CDR3 sequence reads: CASSMSAGLSGQYF.

CDR3 nucleotides: TGTGCCAGCAGCTTCGGACAGGGCACCTATGGCTACACCTTC. This codes for CASSFGQGTYGYTF. The V gene is TRBV6-2 or TRBV6-3, the J gene TRBJ1-2; 8 nucleotides agree with TRBD1. CDR1 and CDR2 (germline): MNHEY, SVGEGT. V lost 6 bases and J lost 4; bases outside the gene matches: 7. The CDR3 is 14 residues long.

The J gene is TRBJ2-1, the V gene TRBV5-1; TRBD2 might be the D (6 bases). The germline CDR1 and CDR2 sequences are SGHRS and YFSETQ. The V end was cut by 2 bases, the J end by 3 bases, with 12 bases between. The CDR3 is made up of 15 amino acids. The CDR3 here is CASSLRSGYYNEQFF. CDR3 bases: TGCGCCAGCAGCTTACGGAGCGGGTACTACAATGAGCAGTTCTTC.

The V gene is TRBV7-2, the J gene TRBJ2-1; the D gene is possibly TRBD2 (7 bases). V dropped 0 bases and J dropped 0 bases, with 18 bases sitting between them. Germline values: CDR1 SGHTA, CDR2 FQGNSA. The CDR3 length is 19 residues. The CDR3 DNA is TGTGCCAGCAGCTTAGCGCAGGGGAGGGCGGGATACTCCTACAATGAGCAGTTCTTC. This gives the protein CASSLAQGRAGYSYNEQFF.

This rearrangement joins TRBV28 to TRBJ1-3, with a weak D call TRBD1 (6 bases). This CDR3 spans 15 amino acids. With 6 bases removed from V and 0 bases from J, the gap between germline ends came to 12 bases. The V gene's germline CDR1 is MDHEN and CDR2 SYDVKM. CDR3 bases: TGTGCCAGCAGATACAGGGAGCTCTCTGGAAACACCATATATTTT. It yields the protein CASRYRELSGNTIYF. Variable domain in full (rest from reference TRBV28 and TRBJ1-3): DVKVTQSSRYLVKRTGEKVFLECVQDMDHENMFWYRQDPGLGLRLIYFSYDVKMKEKGDIPEGYSVSREKKERFSLILESASTNQTSMYLCASRYRELSGNTIYFGEGSWLTVV.

This clone appeared once. The V gene is TRBV6-5, the J gene TRBJ2-1; TRBD1 matches 9 bases. Germline trimming cut 0 bases from V and 8 bases from J; bases unmatched to any gene: 5. The CDR3 spans 15 residues. Germline loops: CDR1 MNHEY, CDR2 SVGAGI. CDR3 amino acids: CASSYSVQGAYEQFF. CDR3 in DNA: TGTGCCAGCAGTTACTCGGTACAGGGGGCCTATGAGCAGTTCTTC.

The V gene is TRBV7-8, the J gene TRBJ2-3; a weak D match, TRBD1 (5 bases). Trimming pared 3 bases from V and 0 bases from J, leaving 10 bases between. Looked up from germline, CDR1 is SGHVS and CDR2 is FQNEAQ. The CDR3 has 15 residues. CDR3 sequence: CASSFGAGSTDTQYF. The CDR3 bases are TGTGCCAGCAGCTTTGGGGCAGGGAGCACAGATACGCAGTATTTT.

V gene TRBV7-8 combines with J gene TRBJ1-4, with D perhaps matching TRBD1 (6 bases). Germline assignment: CDR1 SGHVS and CDR2 FQNEAQ. CDR3 length equals 17 residues. V lost 5 bases and J lost 1, with 17 bases in between. CDR3 protein: CASSREGVVLTNEKLFF. CDR3 coding DNA: TGTGCCAGCAGCCGCGAGGGGGTAGTGTTAACTAATGAAAAACTGTTTTTT.

This clone was seen a handful of times. J is TRBJ2-3 and V is TRBV6-2 or TRBV6-3; 12 bases line up with TRBD2. V lost 2 bases, J lost 3 bases, and 3 bases stayed unmatched. Per the germline V gene, CDR1 is MNHEY and CDR2 is SVGEGT. The length of the CDR3 is 16 residues. CDR3 DNA: TGTGCCAGCAGTTACCGACTAGCGGGAGCAACAGATACGCAGTATTTT. Residues: CASSYRLAGATDTQYF.

The chain recombines TRBV3-1 (or the pseudogene TRBV3-2) with TRBJ2-5; D unresolved. Looked up from germline, CDR1 is LGHDT and CDR2 is YNNKEL (reference sequence). The CDR3 covers 18 residues. V gave up 0 bases and J gave up 2 bases, with 19 bases separating them. The DNA of the CDR3 is TGTGCCAGCAGCCAAGAATCGTGCGTCCAGCGTCCTCAAGAGACCCAGTACTTC. Protein: CASSQESCVQRPQETQYF.

The gene calls are TRBV12-3 or TRBV12-4 and TRBJ1-2; D might be TRBD1 (5 bases). The germline V and J ends were trimmed by 2 bases and 6 bases, with 10 bases remaining between them. The CDR3 totals 13 residues. The CDR3 sequence: CASSLMPGNGYTF. DNA for the CDR3: TGTGCCAGCAGTTTAATGCCAGGGAATGGCTACACCTTC.

This chain joins TRBV21-1 and TRBJ2-7; no DNA check was done on the table's D call, TRBD1. TRBV21-1 represents a pseudogene. This CDR3 has 16 residues. This CDR3 reads CASSKTDRDRVLEQYF. CDR3 coding DNA: TGTGCCAGCAGCAAAACGGATCGGGACAGGGTTCTCGAGCAGTACTTC.

The gene calls are TRBV6-5 and TRBJ2-3; D not resolved. CDR1 is MNHEY, CDR2 SVGAGI, per germline. Trimming took off 5 bases at V and 0 bases at J, with 12 bases between the two ends. This CDR3 spans 15 amino acids. The CDR3 loop is CASSTQQLSTDTQYF. Written as DNA, the CDR3 is TGTGCCAGCAGTACCCAACAGTTAAGCACAGATACGCAGTATTTT.

The chain couples TRBV4-1 to TRBJ2-1; 15 nucleotides align to TRBD2. In germline, CDR1 is MGHRA, CDR2 YSYEKL. The trim removed 4 bases at V and 3 bases at J, leaving 7 bases unmatched. The CDR3 is 18 amino acids. CDR3 bases: TGCGCCAGCAGCCGGGGACTAGCGGGAGGTCTGGGCTACAATGAGCAGTTCTTC. Encoded protein: CASSRGLAGGLGYNEQFF.

This clone was counted a single time. The chain joins TRBV6-4 to TRBJ1-2; 9 bases map to TRBD1. Germline loops: CDR1 MRHNA, CDR2 SNTAGT. V dropped 2 bases and J dropped 7; count of bases not matched to a gene: 8. This CDR3 has 15 amino acids. CDR3 sequence reads: CASSDTPQGARGYTF. The DNA of the CDR3 is TGTGCCAGCAGTGACACCCCACAGGGGGCGCGTGGCTACACCTTC.

CDR3 sequence reads: CASSSRARGGPEAFF. CDR3 DNA sequence: TGTGCCAGCAGTTCACGGGCGAGGGGGGGACCTGAAGCTTTCTTT. This rearrangement joins TRBV28 to TRBJ1-1; D is perhaps TRBD1 (6 bases). CDR1 and CDR2 from the germline V gene are MDHEN and SYDVKM. Trimming took 4 bases from V and 6 from J, leaving 18 bases between them. The CDR3 loop spans 15 amino acids. Supplemented by reference TRBV28 and TRBJ1-1, the full variable domain reads DVKVTQSSRYLVKRTGEKVFLECVQDMDHENMFWYRQDPGLGLRLIYFSYDVKMKEKGDIPEGYSVSREKKERFSLILESASTNQTSMYLCASSSRARGGPEAFFGQGTRLTVV.

This chain uses TRBV7-2 with TRBJ2-3; 7 nucleotides line up with TRBD2. CDR3 length: 15 amino acids. Losses at the gene ends were 3 bases for V and 5 bases for J; bases not matched to a gene: 8. The germline gives CDR1 SGHTA, CDR2 FQGNSA. The CDR3 reads CASSLDSGRLDTQYF. In DNA form, the CDR3 reads TGTGCCAGCAGCTTGGATAGCGGGCGGTTAGATACGCAGTATTTT.

The sample holds one count of this clone. The J gene is TRBJ2-1, the V gene TRBV7-9; TRBD2 aligns across 13 bases. The germline gives CDR1 SEHNR, CDR2 FQNEAQ (reference sequence). After removal of 5 bases from V and 4 bases from J, the junction contained 5 bases not matched to a gene. The CDR3 covers 16 residues. The CDR3 bases are TGTGCCAGCAGCGCCCCGGGACTAGCGGGATACAATGAGCAGTTCTTC. Protein: CASSAPGLAGYNEQFF. The variable domain in full, completed from reference TRBV7-9 and TRBJ2-1, reads DTGVSQNPRHKITKRGQNVTFRCDPISEHNRLYWYRQTLGQGPEFLTYFQNEAQLEKSRLLSDRFSAERPKGSFSTLEIQRTEQGDSAMYLCASSAPGLAGYNEQFFGPGTRLTVL.